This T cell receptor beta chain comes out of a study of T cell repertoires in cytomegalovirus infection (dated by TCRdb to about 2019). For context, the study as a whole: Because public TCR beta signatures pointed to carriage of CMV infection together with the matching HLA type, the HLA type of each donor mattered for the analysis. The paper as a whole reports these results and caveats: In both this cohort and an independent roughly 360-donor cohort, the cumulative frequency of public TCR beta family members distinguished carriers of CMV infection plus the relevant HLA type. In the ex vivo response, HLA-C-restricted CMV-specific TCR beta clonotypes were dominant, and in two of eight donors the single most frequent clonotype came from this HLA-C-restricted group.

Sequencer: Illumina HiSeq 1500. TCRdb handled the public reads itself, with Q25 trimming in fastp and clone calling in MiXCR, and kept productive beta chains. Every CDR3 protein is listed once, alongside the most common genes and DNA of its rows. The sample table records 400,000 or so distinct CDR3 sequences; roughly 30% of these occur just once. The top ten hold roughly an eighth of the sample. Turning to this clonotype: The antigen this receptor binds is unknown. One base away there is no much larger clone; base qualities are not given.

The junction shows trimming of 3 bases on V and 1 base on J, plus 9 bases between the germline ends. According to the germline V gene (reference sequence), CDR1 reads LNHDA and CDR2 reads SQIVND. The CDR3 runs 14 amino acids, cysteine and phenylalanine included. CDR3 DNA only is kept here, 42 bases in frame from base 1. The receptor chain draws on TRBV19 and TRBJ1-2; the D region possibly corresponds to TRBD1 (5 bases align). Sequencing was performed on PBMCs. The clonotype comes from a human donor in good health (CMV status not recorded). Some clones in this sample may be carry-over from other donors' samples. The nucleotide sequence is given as TGTGCCAGTAGTATGGCCAGGGTTAACTATGGCTACACCTTC. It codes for CASSMARVNYGYTF.